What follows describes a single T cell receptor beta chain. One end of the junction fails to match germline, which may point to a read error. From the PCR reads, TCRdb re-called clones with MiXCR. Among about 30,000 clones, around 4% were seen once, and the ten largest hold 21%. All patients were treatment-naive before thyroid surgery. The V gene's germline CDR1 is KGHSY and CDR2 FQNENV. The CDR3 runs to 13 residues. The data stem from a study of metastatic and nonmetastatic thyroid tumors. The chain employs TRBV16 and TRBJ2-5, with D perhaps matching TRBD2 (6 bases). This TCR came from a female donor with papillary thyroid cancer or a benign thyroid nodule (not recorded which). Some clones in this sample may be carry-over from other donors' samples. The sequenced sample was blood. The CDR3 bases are TGCGCCAGCACGGAGGGAGTCCAAGAGACCCAGTACTTC. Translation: CASTEGVQETQYF.